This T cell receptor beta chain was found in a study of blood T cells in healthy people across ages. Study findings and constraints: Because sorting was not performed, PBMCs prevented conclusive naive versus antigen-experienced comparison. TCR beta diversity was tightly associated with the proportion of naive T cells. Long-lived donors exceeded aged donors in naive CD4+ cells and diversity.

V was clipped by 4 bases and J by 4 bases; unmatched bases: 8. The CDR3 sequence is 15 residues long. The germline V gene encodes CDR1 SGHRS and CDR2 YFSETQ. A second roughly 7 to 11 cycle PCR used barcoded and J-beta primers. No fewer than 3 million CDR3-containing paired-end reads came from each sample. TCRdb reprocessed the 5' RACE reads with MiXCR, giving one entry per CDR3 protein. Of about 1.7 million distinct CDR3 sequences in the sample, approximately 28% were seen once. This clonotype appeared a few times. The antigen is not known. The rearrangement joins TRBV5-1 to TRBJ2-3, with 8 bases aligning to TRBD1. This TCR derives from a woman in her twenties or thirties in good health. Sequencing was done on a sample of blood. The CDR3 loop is CASSGTRGLADTQYF. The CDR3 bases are TGCGCCAGCAGCGGCACCAGGGGGCTCGCAGATACGCAGTATTTT.